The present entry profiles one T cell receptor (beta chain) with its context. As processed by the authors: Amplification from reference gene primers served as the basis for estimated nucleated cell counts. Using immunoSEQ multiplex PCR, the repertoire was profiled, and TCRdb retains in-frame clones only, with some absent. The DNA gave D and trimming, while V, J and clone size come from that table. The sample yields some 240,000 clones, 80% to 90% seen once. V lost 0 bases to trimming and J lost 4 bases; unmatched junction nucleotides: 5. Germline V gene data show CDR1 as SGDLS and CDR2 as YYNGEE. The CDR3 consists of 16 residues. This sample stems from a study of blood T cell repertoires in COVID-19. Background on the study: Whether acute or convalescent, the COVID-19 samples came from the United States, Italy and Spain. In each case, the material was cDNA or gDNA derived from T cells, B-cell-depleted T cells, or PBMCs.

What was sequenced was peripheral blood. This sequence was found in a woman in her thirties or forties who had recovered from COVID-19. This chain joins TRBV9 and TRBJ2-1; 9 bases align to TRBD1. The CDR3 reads CASSVGGTGTYNEQFF. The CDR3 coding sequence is TGTGCCAGCAGCGTAGGGGGGACAGGGACTTACAATGAGCAGTTCTTC. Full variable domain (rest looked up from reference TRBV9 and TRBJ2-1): DSGVTQTPKHLITATGQRVTLRCSPRSGDLSVYWYQQSLDQGLQFLIQYYNGEERAKGNILERFSAQQFPDLHSELNLSSLELGDSALYFCASSVGGTGTYNEQFFGPGTRLTVL.